The rows below give T cell receptor beta chains drawn from one sample of a study of PD-1 blockade in classical Hodgkin lymphoma. Clones were sequenced by immunoSEQ multiplex PCR, and TCRdb holds only the in-frame ones, with some missing. The table includes about 150,000 clones, approximately 72% detected once. The source material was peripheral blood mononuclear cells (PBMCs), sampled before the second cycle of nivolumab. The receptors were gathered from a human donor with classical Hodgkin lymphoma. CDR3s include the opening cysteine and the closing phenylalanine or tryptophan. The D gene is left open where the match is weak. Only part of the rows carry a size: once, few, many, or a class if the clone is expanded.

>.|.|TRBJ2-3|TRBV29-1
CSVEGSTGTDTQYF
TGCAGCGTTGAAGGGTCTACAGGCACGGATACGCAGTATTTT
>.|.|TRBJ2-3|TRBV7-9
CASSLWRGGDTDTQYF
TGTGCCAGCAGCTTATGGAGGGGAGGCGACACAGATACGCAGTATTTT
>.|.|TRBJ2-1|TRBV9
CASSEAGTHNEQFF
TGTGCCAGCAGCGAGGCCGGGACCCACAATGAGCAGTTCTTC
>.|.|TRBJ1-2|TRBV29-1
CSVEWTSNYGYTF
TGCAGCGTTGAGTGGACAAGCAACTATGGCTACACCTTC
>.|.|TRBJ2-2|TRBV19
CASNRPQVPGELFF
TGTGCCAGTAATAGACCCCAAGTTCCCGGGGAGCTGTTTTTT
>.|.|TRBJ2-3|TRBV7-3
CASSWSGDPTDTQYF
TGTGCCAGCAGCTGGTCAGGCGACCCCACAGATACGCAGTATTTT
>TRBD1|.|TRBJ1-2|TRBV4-3
CASSQERQGWYGYTF
TGCGCCAGCAGCCAAGAACGACAGGGTTGGTATGGCTACACCTTC
>.|few|TRBJ1-6|TRBV28
CASRPWTDNSPLHF
TGTGCCAGCAGGCCTTGGACAGATAATTCACCCCTCCACTTT
>.|.|TRBJ2-1|TRBV9
CASSVDSPYNEQFF
TGTGCCAGCAGCGTAGATTCCCCTTACAATGAGCAGTTCTTC
>.|.|TRBJ1-2|TRBV10-3
CAISESGGQINYGYTF
TGTGCCATCAGTGAGTCGGGCGGACAGATTAACTATGGCTACACCTTC
>.|.|TRBJ2-3|TRBV10-3
CAISESRWAPTDTQYF
TGTGCCATCAGTGAGTCGAGATGGGCCCCTACAGATACGCAGTATTTT
>.|.|TRBJ1-2|TRBV4-1
CASSRTLTAPNYGYTF
TGCGCCAGCAGCCGTACCCTGACAGCCCCTAACTATGGCTACACCTTC
>TRBD2|.|TRBJ2-5|TRBV6-8
CASSFPSGGQETQYF
TGTGCCAGCAGTTTCCCTAGCGGGGGGCAAGAGACCCAGTACTTC
>TRBD2|.|TRBJ2-5|TRBV7-9
CASSYSMGSGGRKTQYF
TGTGCCAGCAGCTATAGCATGGGTAGCGGGGGGCGGAAGACCCAGTACTTC
>TRBD2|.|TRBJ2-3|TRBV7-7
CASSMGLAGTDTQYF
TGTGCTAGCAGCATGGGACTAGCCGGCACAGATACGCAGTATTTT
>TRBD1|.|TRBJ2-3|TRBV9
CASSVEDSRGDTQYF
TGTGCCAGCAGCGTAGAGGACTCCAGGGGGGATACGCAGTATTTT
>TRBD2|.|TRBJ2-3|TRBV28
CASSSPLGLADTDTQYF
TGTGCCAGCAGTTCCCCCTTGGGACTAGCGGACACAGATACGCAGTATTTT
>TRBD1|.|TRBJ1-2|TRBV5-4
CASSPGQGANYGYTF
TGTGCCAGCAGCCCGGGACAGGGGGCTAACTATGGCTACACCTTC